The present T cell receptor beta chain was sequenced within a study of T cells in Graves' hyperthyroidism and ophthalmopathy. Trimming removed 3 bases at V and 5 bases at J, with 7 bases between. The CDR3 is made up of 12 amino acids. CDR1 and CDR2 (germline): SEHNR, FQNEAQ (reference sequence). This clonotype appeared many times. What it binds is unknown. The TCR beta CDR3 regions underwent amplification using RNA transcripts as the source. RT-PCR in the first round (using the HTBI primer set) targeted the TCR CDR3. Each CDR3 protein is one row after TCRdb ran MiXCR on the multiplex PCR reads. In the table there are hundreds of thousands of distinct CDR3 sequences, about 43% of which are singletons. General study points: Ophthalmopathy, which appeared later, was predicted by the model a median approximately 6.7 months before onset.

This receptor was obtained from a woman under 30 with Graves' hyperthyroidism. The V and J genes are TRBV7-9 and TRBJ1-1, with no clear D. Sequenced sample: peripheral blood or thyroid tissue (not recorded which). CDR3 coding DNA: TGTGCCAGCAGCTTGGAGAGGACTGAAGCTTTCTTT. Protein sequence: CASSLERTEAFF.